This note documents a single TCR beta chain sequence. As yet, its antigen is unknown. TCR beta cDNA was made by 5'RACE template switching with UMIs. With the 5' RACE reads reprocessed, TCRdb shows one record per CDR3 protein and no DNA. In all, the sample yields about 400,000 distinct CDR3 sequences. This record comes from a study of T cells expressing NK-cell markers. Regarding the study as a whole: The study did not resolve the HCMV specificity of expanded NKG2C+ T cell clones. A range of about 1.0-8% of CD8+ T cells consisted of dominant NKG2C+ clonotypes in 5 to 7 donors.

The CDR3 length is 17 residues. Germline V lookup: CDR1 SNHLY, CDR2 FYNNEI. The sample was blood T cells: a sorted CD56 or NKG2C T cell subset, CD4+ or CD8+ T cells, or bulk PBMC T cells (not recorded which). V usage is TRBV2 and J usage is TRBJ2-2; TCRdb outputs TRBD2, but without DNA this stays unchecked. The TCR comes from a woman aged 45-65 years in good health. CDR3 sequence reads: CASSAKGLAANTGELFF.